These 12 T cell receptor beta chains were sequenced from one sample in a study of cytomegalovirus exposure and HLA in healthy donors. The PCR was carried out with 60 Vbeta primers and 13 Jbeta primers. Using immunoSEQ multiplex PCR, the repertoire was profiled, and TCRdb retains in-frame clones only, with some absent. The sample has 100,000 to 150,000 clones, more than 75% seen once. The specimen was PBMCs. These receptors all stem from a female donor in good health and CMV-seronegative.

The gene calls are TRBV7-2 and TRBJ1-1; 7 positions agree with TRBD1. CDR3 length equals 15 residues. V lost 5 bases, J lost 0 bases, and 6 bases stayed unmatched. Germline CDR1 SGHTA, CDR2 FQGNSA. DNA for the CDR3: TGTGCCAGCAGCGAACAGGGGACTTTGAACACTGAAGCTTTCTTT. Its translation: CASSEQGTLNTEAFF.

J is TRBJ1-2 and V is TRBV6-6; the D is unclear. The V gene lost 4 bases and the J gene lost 4 bases, with 16 bases spanning the gap. The CDR3 loop spans 15 amino acids. Germline V gene sequence: CDR1 MNHNY, CDR2 SVGAGI (reference sequence). In nucleotides, the CDR3 is TGTGCCAGCAGTTCGACTACAAGGGTGTCCTATGGCTACACCTTC. Amino acids: CASSSTTRVSYGYTF.

This clone was observed a single time. The rearrangement links TRBV19 to TRBJ1-1; 8 nucleotides match TRBD1. The V gene's germline CDR1 is LNHDA and CDR2 SQIVND (reference sequence). The junction had 7 bases not matched to a gene; V was cut back by 4 bases and J by 0 bases. There are 16 residues in the CDR3. The CDR3 loop is CASSNRGIDLNTEAFF. DNA of the CDR3: TGTGCCAGTAGTAACAGGGGGATTGACCTGAACACTGAAGCTTTCTTT.

The rearrangement uses TRBV30 and TRBJ2-5, with 8 nucleotides matching TRBD2. Unmatched junction bases numbered 2, after V lost 4 bases and J lost 7 bases. CDR1 is GTSNPN, CDR2 SVGIG, per germline (reference sequence). This CDR3 is built from 11 residues. The CDR3: CAWNGGVTQYF. The DNA for the CDR3 is TGTGCCTGGAACGGGGGGGTGACCCAGTACTTC.

The CDR3 here is CAWTSKGGLANEKLFF. DNA for the CDR3: TGTGCCTGGACTTCTAAAGGGGGTTTAGCTAATGAAAAACTGTTTTTT. The rearrangement uses TRBV30 and TRBJ1-4; TRBD1 is a possible D gene (6 bases). The CDR3 is made up of 16 amino acids. V was pared by 4 bases and J by 3 bases, with 18 bases between. CDR1 and CDR2 from the germline V gene are GTSNPN and SVGIG (reference sequence).

This clone counts as medium-sized. The chain is built from TRBV6-5 and TRBJ1-4; 10 bases are shared with TRBD1. Germline CDR1 is MNHEY and CDR2 is SVGAGI. The CDR3 consists of 16 residues. With 2 bases clipped from V and 8 bases from J, the junction kept 8 bases outside the gene matches. The CDR3 bases are TGTGCCAGCAGTTACCGACGGACAGGGGGTGGAGAAAAACTGTTTTTT. Translated, it gives CASSYRRTGGGEKLFF.

V and J are TRBV27 and TRBJ2-3; D gene uncertain. Germline assignment: CDR1 MNHEY and CDR2 SMNVEV (reference sequence). The CDR3 length is 13 residues. V was shortened by 4 bases and J by 2 bases, with 7 bases between the two germline ends. CDR3 sequence: CASSSTYTDTQYF. CDR3 DNA sequence: TGTGCCAGCAGTTCCACATACACAGATACGCAGTATTTT.

The rearrangement uses TRBV18 and TRBJ2-7; TRBD1 matches 8 bases. The CDR3 runs 15 residues. The V gene end was trimmed by 3 bases and the J gene end by 3 bases; junction bases not matched to a gene: 7. Germline assignment: CDR1 KGHSH and CDR2 LQKENI. CDR3 nucleotide sequence: TGTGCCAGCTCACCTGAGACAGGGGTTTTCTACGAGCAGTACTTC. This sequence encodes CASSPETGVFYEQYF. Looking up the rest from reference TRBV18 and TRBJ2-7 gives the full variable domain: NAGVMQNPRHLVRRRGQEARLRCSPMKGHSHVYWYRQLPEEGLKFMVYLQKENIIDESGMPKERFSAEFPKEGPSILRIQQVVRGDSAAYFCASSPETGVFYEQYFGPGTRLTVT.

This chain uses TRBV10-3 with TRBJ2-7, with TRBD1 matching over 9 bases. CDR1 ENHRY and CDR2 SYGVKD come from the germline V gene. The CDR3 loop spans 16 amino acids. The V segment lost 2 bases and the J segment 1 base; nucleotides outside the gene matches: 6. The CDR3 is CAISEGGGTGSYEQYF. The CDR3 DNA sequence: TGTGCCATCAGTGAGGGAGGTGGGACAGGGTCCTACGAGCAGTACTTC.

V gene TRBV4-1 combines with J gene TRBJ2-4; TRBD1 aligns across 10 bases. The CDR3 is made up of 15 amino acids. V dropped 4 bases and J dropped 8; count of bases not matched to a gene: 8. The V gene's germline CDR1 is MGHRA and CDR2 YSYEKL. The DNA of the CDR3 is TGCGCCAGCAGCCCGCAAGGGACAGGGGAGGACATTCAGTACTTC. Its protein is CASSPQGTGEDIQYF.

V is TRBV19 and J is TRBJ1-4; D perhaps matches TRBD1 (6 bases). This CDR3 is 15 amino acids long. Germline loops: CDR1 LNHDA, CDR2 SQIVND (reference sequence). The V gene lost 5 bases and the J gene lost 0 bases, with 10 bases spanning the gap. CDR3 in DNA: TGTGCCAGTAGTCCGGGACATTCAACTAATGAAAAACTGTTTTTT. Its translation: CASSPGHSTNEKLFF. The full variable domain, its missing parts supplied by reference TRBV19 and TRBJ1-4, is DGGITQSPKYLFRKEGQNVTLSCEQNLNHDAMYWYRQDPGQGLRLIYYSQIVNDFQKGDIAEGYSVSREKKESFPLTVTSAQKNPTAFYLCASSPGHSTNEKLFFGSGTQLSVL.

This clone was found a few times. The chain joins TRBV4-3 to TRBJ1-1; perhaps TRBD1 as D (6 bases). This CDR3 has 16 residues. Trimming left V 1 base short and J 0 bases short, with 12 bases between. The germline gives CDR1 LGHNA, CDR2 YSLEER. This CDR3 reads CASSQGPTGLNTEAFF. CDR3 nucleotides: TGCGCCAGCAGCCAAGGTCCGACAGGACTGAACACTGAAGCTTTCTTT.